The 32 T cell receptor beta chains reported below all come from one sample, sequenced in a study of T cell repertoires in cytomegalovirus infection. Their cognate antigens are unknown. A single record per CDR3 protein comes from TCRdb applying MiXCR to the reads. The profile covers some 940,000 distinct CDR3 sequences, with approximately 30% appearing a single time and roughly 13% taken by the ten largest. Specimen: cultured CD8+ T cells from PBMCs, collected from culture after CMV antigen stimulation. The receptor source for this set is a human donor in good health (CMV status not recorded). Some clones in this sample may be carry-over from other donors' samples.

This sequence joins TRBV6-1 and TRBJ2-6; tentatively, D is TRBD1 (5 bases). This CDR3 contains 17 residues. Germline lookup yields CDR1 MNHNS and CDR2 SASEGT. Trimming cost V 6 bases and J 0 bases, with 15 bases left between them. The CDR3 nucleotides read TGTGCCAGCAGAGGGCCAGGGTACCCCTCTGGGGCCAACGTCCTGACTTTC. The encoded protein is CASRGPGYPSGANVLTF.

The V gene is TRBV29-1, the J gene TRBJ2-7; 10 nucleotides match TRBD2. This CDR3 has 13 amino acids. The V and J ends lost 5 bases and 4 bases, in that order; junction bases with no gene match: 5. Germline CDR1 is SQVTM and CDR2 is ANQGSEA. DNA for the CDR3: TGCAGCGTTTTAGCGGGGGGCTATTACGAGCAGTACTTC. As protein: CSVLAGGYYEQYF.

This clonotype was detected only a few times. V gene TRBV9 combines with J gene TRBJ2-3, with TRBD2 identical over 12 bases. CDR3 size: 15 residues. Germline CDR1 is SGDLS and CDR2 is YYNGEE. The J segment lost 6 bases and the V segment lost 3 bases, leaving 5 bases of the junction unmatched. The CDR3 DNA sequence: TGTGCCAGCAGCGGTATACTAGCGGGGGGTGATACGCAGTATTTT. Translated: CASSGILAGGDTQYF.

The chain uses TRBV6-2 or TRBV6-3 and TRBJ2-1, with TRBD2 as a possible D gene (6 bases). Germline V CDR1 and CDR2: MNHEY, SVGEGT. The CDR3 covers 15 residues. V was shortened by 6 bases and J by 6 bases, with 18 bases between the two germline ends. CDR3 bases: TGTGCCAGCAGCCAAATGATAGGGGAGGTCAATGAGCAGTTCTTC. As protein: CASSQMIGEVNEQFF.

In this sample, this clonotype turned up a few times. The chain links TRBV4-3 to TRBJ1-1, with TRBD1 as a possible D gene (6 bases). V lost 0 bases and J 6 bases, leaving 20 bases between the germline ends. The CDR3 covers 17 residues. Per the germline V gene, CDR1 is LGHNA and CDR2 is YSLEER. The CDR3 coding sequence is TGCGCCAGCAGCCAAGATCTAGGTACAGGGCTGGGGGCTGAAGCTTTCTTT. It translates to CASSQDLGTGLGAEAFF.

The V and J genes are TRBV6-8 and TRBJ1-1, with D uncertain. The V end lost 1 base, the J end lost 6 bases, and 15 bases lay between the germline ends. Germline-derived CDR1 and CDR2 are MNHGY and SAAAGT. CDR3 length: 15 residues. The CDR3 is CASSYYADLSAEAFF. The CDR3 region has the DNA TGTGCCAGCAGTTACTACGCGGACTTATCGGCTGAAGCTTTCTTT.

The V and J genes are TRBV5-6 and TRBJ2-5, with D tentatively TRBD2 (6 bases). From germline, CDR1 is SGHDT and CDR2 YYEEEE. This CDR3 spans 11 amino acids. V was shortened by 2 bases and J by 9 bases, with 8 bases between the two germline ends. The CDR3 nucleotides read TGTGCCAGCAGCTTTGGGGAGGCCCAGTACTTC. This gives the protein CASSFGEAQYF.

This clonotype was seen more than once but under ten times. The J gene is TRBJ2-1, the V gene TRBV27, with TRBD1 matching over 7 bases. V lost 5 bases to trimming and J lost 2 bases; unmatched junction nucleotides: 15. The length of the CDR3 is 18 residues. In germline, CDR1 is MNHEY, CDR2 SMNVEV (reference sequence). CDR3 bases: TGTGCCAGCAGTACAACTGACCCGGACAGGCGAACCTACAATGAGCAGTTCTTC. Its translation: CASSTTDPDRRTYNEQFF.

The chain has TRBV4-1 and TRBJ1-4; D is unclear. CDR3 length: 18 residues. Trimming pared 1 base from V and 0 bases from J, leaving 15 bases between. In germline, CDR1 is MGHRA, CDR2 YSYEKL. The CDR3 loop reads CASSQGPQLDATNEKLFF. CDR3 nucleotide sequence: TGCGCCAGCAGCCAAGGCCCACAGCTGGATGCAACTAATGAAAAACTGTTTTTT.

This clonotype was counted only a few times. CDR3 protein: CASTVSVGGNYGYTF. Written as DNA, the CDR3 is TGTGCCAGTACCGTCTCAGTAGGGGGTAACTATGGCTACACCTTC. The chain carries TRBV19 and TRBJ1-2; weak D call: TRBD1 (6 bases). V was cut by 7 bases and J by 1 base, with 16 bases left in between. This CDR3 contains 15 residues. Germline V gene data show CDR1 as LNHDA and CDR2 as SQIVND (reference sequence).

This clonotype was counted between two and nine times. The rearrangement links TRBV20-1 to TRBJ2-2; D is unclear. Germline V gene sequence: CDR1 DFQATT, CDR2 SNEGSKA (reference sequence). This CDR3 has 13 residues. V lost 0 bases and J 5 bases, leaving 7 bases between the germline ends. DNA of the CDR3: TGCAGTGCTAGAGAGTTGGGGACCGGGGAGCTGTTTTTT. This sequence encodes CSARELGTGELFF.

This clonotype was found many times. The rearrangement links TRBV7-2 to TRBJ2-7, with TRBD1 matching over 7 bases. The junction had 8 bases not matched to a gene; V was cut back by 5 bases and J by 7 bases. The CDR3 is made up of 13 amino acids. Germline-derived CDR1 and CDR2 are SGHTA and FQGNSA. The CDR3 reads CASSVGSGGEQYV. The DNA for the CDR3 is TGTGCCAGCAGCGTTGGGTCAGGGGGTGAGCAGTACGTC.

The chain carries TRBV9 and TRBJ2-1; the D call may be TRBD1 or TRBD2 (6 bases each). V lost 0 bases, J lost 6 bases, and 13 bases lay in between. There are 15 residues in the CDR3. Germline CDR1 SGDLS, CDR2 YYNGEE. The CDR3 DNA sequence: TGTGCCAGCAGCGTAGAGTCGGGGGCTGGCAATGAGCAGTTCTTC. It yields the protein CASSVESGAGNEQFF.

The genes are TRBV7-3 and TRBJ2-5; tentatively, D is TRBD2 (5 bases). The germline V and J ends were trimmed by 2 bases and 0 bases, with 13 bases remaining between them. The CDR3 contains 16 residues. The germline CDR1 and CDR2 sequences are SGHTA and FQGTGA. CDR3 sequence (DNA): TGTGCCAGCAGCTTAGGTTGGCACGGGAACCAAGAGACCCAGTACTTC. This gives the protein CASSLGWHGNQETQYF.

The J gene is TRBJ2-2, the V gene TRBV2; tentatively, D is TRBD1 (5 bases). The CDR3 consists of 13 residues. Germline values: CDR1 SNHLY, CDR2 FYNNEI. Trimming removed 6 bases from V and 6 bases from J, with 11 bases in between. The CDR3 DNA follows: TGTGCCAGCAGGGGCAGGGTGGCCGGGGAGCTGTTTTTT. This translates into CASRGRVAGELFF.

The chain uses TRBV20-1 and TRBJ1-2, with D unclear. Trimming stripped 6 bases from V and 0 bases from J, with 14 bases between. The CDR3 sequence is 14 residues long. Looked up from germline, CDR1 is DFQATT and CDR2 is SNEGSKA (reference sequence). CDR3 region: CSAPKRAANYGYTF. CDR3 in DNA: TGCAGTGCCCCGAAAAGGGCAGCTAACTATGGCTACACCTTC.

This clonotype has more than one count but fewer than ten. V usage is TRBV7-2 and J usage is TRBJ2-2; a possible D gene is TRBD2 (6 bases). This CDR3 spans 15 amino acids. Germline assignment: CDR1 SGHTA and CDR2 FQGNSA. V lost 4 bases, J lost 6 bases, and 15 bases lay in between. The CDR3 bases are TGTGCCAGCAGCTCCGGGAGACTGCGGGCCGGGGAGCTGTTTTTT. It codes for CASSSGRLRAGELFF.

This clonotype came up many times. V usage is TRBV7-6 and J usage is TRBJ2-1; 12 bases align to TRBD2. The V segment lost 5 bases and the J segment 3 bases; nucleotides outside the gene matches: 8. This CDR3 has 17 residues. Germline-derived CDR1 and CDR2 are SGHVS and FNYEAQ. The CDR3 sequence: CASSLLAGGPGYNEQFF. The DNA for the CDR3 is TGTGCCAGCAGCCTTCTAGCGGGGGGGCCGGGCTACAATGAGCAGTTCTTC.

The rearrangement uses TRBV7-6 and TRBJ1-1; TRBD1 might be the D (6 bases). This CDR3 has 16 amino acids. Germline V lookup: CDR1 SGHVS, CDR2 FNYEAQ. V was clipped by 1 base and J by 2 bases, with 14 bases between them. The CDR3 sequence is CASSLEQGGSNTEAFF. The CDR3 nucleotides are TGTGCCAGCAGCTTAGAACAGGGAGGATCCAACACTGAAGCTTTCTTT.

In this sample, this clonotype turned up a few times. The DNA for the CDR3 is TGTGCCATCAGTGAGTCCCTCCAGGCTCCTCTCAATGAGCAGTTCTTC. Its protein is CAISESLQAPLNEQFF. The chain joins TRBV10-3 to TRBJ2-1; D gene ambiguous. The CDR3 has 16 amino acids. Between the trimmed V and J ends, which lost 0 bases and 6 bases, there was a span of 15 bases. Germline assignment: CDR1 ENHRY and CDR2 SYGVKD.

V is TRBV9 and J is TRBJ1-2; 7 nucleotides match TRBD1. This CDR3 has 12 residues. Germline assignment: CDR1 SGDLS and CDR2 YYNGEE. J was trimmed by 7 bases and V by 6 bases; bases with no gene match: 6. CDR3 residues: CASNRQGGGYTF. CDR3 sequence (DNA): TGTGCCAGCAACCGGCAGGGGGGTGGCTACACCTTC.

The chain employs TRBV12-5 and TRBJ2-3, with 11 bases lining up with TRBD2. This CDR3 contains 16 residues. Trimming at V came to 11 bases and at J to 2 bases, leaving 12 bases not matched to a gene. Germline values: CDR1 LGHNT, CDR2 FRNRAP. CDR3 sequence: CACLGTSGYYTDTQYF. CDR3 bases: TGTGCTTGCCTTGGGACTAGCGGCTATTACACAGATACGCAGTATTTT.

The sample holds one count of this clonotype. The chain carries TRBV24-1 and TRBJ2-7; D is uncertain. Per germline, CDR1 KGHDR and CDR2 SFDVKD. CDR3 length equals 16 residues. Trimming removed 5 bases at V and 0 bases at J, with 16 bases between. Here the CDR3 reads CATSVTARPSSYEQYV. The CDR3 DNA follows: TGTGCCACCAGTGTGACGGCGAGGCCGAGCTCCTACGAGCAGTACGTC.

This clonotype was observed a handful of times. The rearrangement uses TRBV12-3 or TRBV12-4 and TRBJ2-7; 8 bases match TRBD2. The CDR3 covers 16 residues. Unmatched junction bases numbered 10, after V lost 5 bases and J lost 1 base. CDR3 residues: CASSPFFGGESYEQYF. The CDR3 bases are TGTGCCAGCAGTCCCTTTTTCGGGGGGGAATCCTACGAGCAGTACTTC.

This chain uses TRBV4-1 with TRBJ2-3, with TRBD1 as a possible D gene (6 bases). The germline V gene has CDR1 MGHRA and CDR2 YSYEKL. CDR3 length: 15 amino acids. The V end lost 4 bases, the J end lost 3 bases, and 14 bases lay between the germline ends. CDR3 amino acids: CASSRRDTSTDTQYF. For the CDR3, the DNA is TGCGCCAGCAGCCGCCGGGACACCTCAACAGATACGCAGTATTTT.

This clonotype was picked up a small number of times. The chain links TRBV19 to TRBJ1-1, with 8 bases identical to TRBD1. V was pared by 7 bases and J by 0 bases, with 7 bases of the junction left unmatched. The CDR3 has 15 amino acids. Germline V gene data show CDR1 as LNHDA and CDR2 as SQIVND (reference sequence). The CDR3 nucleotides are TGTGCCAGTACCCCCTGGACAGGGATGAACACTGAAGCTTTCTTT. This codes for CASTPWTGMNTEAFF.

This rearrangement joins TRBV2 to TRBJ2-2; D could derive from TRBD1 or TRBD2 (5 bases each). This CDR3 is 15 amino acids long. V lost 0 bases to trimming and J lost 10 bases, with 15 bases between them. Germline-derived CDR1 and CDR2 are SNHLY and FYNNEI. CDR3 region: CASSEAGEFDKELFF. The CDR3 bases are TGTGCCAGCAGTGAAGCGGGGGAGTTCGATAAGGAGCTGTTTTTT. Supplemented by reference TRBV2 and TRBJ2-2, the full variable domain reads EPEVTQTPSHQVTQMGQEVILRCVPISNHLYFYWYRQILGQKVEFLVSFYNNEISEKSEIFDDQFSVERPDGSNFTLKIRSTKLEDSAMYFCASSEAGEFDKELFFGEGSRLTVL.

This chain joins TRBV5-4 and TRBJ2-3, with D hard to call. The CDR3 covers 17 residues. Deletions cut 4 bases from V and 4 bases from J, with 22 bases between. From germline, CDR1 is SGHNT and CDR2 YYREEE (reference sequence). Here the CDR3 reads CASSTPAFQLGADTQYF. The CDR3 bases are TGTGCCAGCAGCACCCCGGCGTTCCAACTTGGGGCAGATACGCAGTATTTT.

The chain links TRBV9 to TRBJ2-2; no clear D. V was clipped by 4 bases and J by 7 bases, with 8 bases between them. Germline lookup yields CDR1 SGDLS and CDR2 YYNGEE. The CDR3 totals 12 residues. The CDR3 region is CASSYTDGELFF. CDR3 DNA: TGTGCCAGCAGCTACACAGACGGGGAGCTGTTTTTT.

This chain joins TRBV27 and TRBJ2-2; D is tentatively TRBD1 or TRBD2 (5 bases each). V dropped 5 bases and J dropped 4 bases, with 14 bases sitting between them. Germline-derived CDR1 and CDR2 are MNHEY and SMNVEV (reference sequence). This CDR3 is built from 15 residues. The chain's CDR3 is CASSQRGVITGELFF. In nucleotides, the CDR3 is TGTGCCAGCAGTCAGAGAGGGGTGATCACCGGGGAGCTGTTTTTT.

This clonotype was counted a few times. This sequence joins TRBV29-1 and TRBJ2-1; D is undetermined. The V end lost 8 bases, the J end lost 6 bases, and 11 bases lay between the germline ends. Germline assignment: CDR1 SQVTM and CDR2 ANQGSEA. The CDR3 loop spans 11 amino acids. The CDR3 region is CSFEVGNEQFF. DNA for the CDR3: TGCAGCTTCGAAGTTGGCAATGAGCAGTTCTTC.

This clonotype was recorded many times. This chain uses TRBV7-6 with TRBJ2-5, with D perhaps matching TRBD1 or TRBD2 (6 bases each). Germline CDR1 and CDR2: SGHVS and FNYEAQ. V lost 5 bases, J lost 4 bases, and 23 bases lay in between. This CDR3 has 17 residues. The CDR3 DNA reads TGTGCCAGCAGCCCTGGGGGCGGGCGGGGCCTGGGAGAGACCCAGTACTTC. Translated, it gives CASSPGGGRGLGETQYF.